The clone carrying this T cell receptor beta chain was counted at least ten times. Its antigen is not identified. A TCRbeta library incorporating unique molecular identifiers was prepared. TCRdb re-derived calls from the PCR reads in MiXCR, one entry per CDR3 protein. Of 700,000 or so distinct CDR3 sequences detected, about 12% appear once; the ten largest clones hold 0.79%. The length of the CDR3 is 13 residues. The V gene's germline CDR1 is SGHTA and CDR2 FQGNSA. V dropped 5 bases and J dropped 4 bases, with 9 bases sitting between them. These data come from a study of T-cell reconstitution after alpha-beta-depleted transplantation in children. Study observations and caveats: Some patients' high day-60 TCRbeta diversity was traced to surviving recipient T cells and thymic progenitors. Approximately two months post-transplant, alpha-beta T cells reportedly originated from several hundred expanded graft clones. After one year, T-cell counts and TCRbeta diversity mostly came from new T cells.

The clonotype originates from a girl aged 2-15 years with congenital amegakaryocytic thrombocytopenia, due to receive a stem cell transplant. Sequenced here: PBMCs, sampled before TCRalphabeta/CD19-depleted stem cell transplant. This sequence joins TRBV7-2 and TRBJ2-1; maybe TRBD2 (5 bases). The CDR3 DNA reads TGTGCCAGCAGCCAGGAGCGGTACAATGAGCAGTTCTTC. Translated: CASSQERYNEQFF.